This TCR beta chain was recovered during a study of blood T cell repertoires in COVID-19. This clone was detected once. V was clipped by 5 bases and J by 5 bases; unmatched bases: 27. The germline CDR1 and CDR2 sequences are MNHNY and SVGAGI (reference sequence). The CDR3 consists of 22 residues. TCRdb's copy holds only in-frame clones and misses some; the assay was immunoSEQ multiplex PCR. The sample has over 85,000 clones, over 65% seen once; the top ten hold roughly 3.8%. The chain combines TRBV6-6 with TRBJ2-5, with 12 bases aligning to TRBD2. This clonotype was sampled from a woman of 80 years or more with acute or convalescent COVID-19. Sequencing was done on a sample of peripheral blood. CDR3 DNA sequence: TGTGCCAGCAGTCCCAGACCGAGACTAGCGGGAGACCTGCGGAGCGTTAGGGAGACCCAGTACTTC. It specifies CASSPRPRLAGDLRSVRETQYF.